The source of this T cell receptor (beta chain) is a study of blood T cell repertoires in COVID-19. Study summary: Material from acute and convalescent COVID-19 was sourced from the United States, Italy and Spain. From T cells, B-cell-depleted T cells, or PBMCs came the material, which was cDNA or gDNA.

Methods used by the authors: Counts of nucleated cells, estimated from reference gene primer amplification, were obtained. TCRdb's table, derived via immunoSEQ multiplex PCR, lists solely in-frame clones and lacks some. V, J and clone size are those of that table, while D and trimming were read from the DNA. Of about 220,000 clones listed, 70% to 90% are singletons. The V and J ends lost 2 bases and 7 bases respectively, with 9 bases between them. Germline CDR1 SGHAT, CDR2 FQDESV (reference sequence). The CDR3 extends over 13 amino acids. The genes are TRBV11-1 and TRBJ1-5; no definite D call. Sequencing was carried out using peripheral blood. The sequence came from a human donor in a cohort sampled during active COVID-19. The CDR3 DNA reads TGTGCCAGCAGCTTACACGTCGAGCAGCCCCAGCATTTT. This gives the protein CASSLHVEQPQHF.